This TCR beta chain comes out of a study of Graves' ophthalmopathy and Graves' hyperthyroidism. Study as a whole: Peripheral blood collection took place at initial diagnosis, before any treatment. Study-level points and caveats: In separating ophthalmopathy from stable hyperthyroidism, a 13-signature model achieved about 90% sensitivity and nearly 84% specificity. Detection in blood was also observed for most expanded thyroid clonotypes above 0.001 frequency.

This clonotype has ten or more counts. Its antigen is undetermined. It was from roughly 10 ml of fresh peripheral blood that the PBMCs came. RNA transcripts provided the template for amplifying TCR beta CDR3 regions. The workflow started with a first-round RT-PCR run with HTBI primers and then moved on to a second-round multiplex PCR. TCRdb independently ran MiXCR on the multiplex PCR reads; one entry per CDR3 protein. The sample has under 350,000 distinct CDR3 sequences; around a sixth are singletons. This CDR3 region has 15 residues. Trimming stripped 4 bases from V and 7 bases from J, with 14 bases between. Germline V lookup: CDR1 MNHEY, CDR2 SVGAGI.

The sequence came from an adult man with Graves' ophthalmopathy. The J gene is TRBJ1-6, the V gene TRBV6-5; no clear D. Sequenced input: peripheral blood. The CDR3 reads CASSFGARLNSPLHF. The CDR3 DNA is TGTGCCAGCAGTTTCGGTGCCAGACTAAATTCACCCCTCCACTTT.